The source of this T cell receptor beta chain is a study of blood T cell repertoires in COVID-19. On the study more broadly: Collection of acute and convalescent COVID-19 samples took place in the United States, Italy and Spain. PBMCs, B-cell-depleted T cells, or T cells provided the cDNA or gDNA that made up the material.

Original methodology: Reference gene primer amplification in the assay estimated nucleated cell counts. Sequencing used immunoSEQ multiplex PCR; TCRdb keeps in-frame clones, though not all of them. V, J and clone size derive from that table, while D and trimming were established from the DNA sequence. The data contain 75,000 to 85,000 clones, 70% to 90% of them singletons. It was during active infection that Seattle patients were enrolled and then longitudinally followed. This clone appeared a single time. Sequencing was carried out using peripheral blood. The TCR comes from a man between 60 and 70 years old with COVID-19, enrolled during active disease.

The CDR3 spells CASSQQGTLGEKLFF. The CDR3 region has the DNA TGTGCCAGCAGTCAACAGGGTACCCTTGGGGAAAAACTGTTTTTT. The chain employs TRBV2 and TRBJ1-4; D may be TRBD1 (6 bases). CDR3 length equals 15 residues. The ends were cut back, 5 bases at V and 8 bases at J, with 18 bases in the middle. Germline-derived CDR1 and CDR2 are SNHLY and FYNNEI.